This T cell receptor (beta chain) was documented in a study of blood T cell repertoires in COVID-19. About the research overall: Some COVID-19 samples were acute and others convalescent; all came from the United States, Italy and Spain. PBMCs, B-cell-depleted T cells, or T cells were the source of the cDNA or gDNA that made up the material.

Original methodology: Reference gene primers were amplified, and this amplification served to estimate nucleated cell counts. Generated by immunoSEQ multiplex PCR, the TCRdb table keeps only in-frame clones and is missing some. D and trimming were read from the DNA, whereas the V and J calls and clone size are those reported in that table. The sample yields about 200,000 clones, more than 85% seen once. The material sequenced was peripheral blood. This clonotype originated in a man aged 55 to 70 with COVID-19, enrolled during active disease.

The CDR3 bases are TGTGCCAGCAGCTTAAGCGGTCGTGGGTTCACAGATACGCAGTATTTT. This sequence encodes CASSLSGRGFTDTQYF. The chain joins TRBV3-1 (or the pseudogene TRBV3-2) to TRBJ2-3; a possible D gene is TRBD2 (5 bases). V lost 5 bases, J lost 2 bases, and 17 bases lay in between. CDR1 and CDR2 (germline): LGHDT, YNNKEL (reference sequence). The CDR3 runs 16 residues.